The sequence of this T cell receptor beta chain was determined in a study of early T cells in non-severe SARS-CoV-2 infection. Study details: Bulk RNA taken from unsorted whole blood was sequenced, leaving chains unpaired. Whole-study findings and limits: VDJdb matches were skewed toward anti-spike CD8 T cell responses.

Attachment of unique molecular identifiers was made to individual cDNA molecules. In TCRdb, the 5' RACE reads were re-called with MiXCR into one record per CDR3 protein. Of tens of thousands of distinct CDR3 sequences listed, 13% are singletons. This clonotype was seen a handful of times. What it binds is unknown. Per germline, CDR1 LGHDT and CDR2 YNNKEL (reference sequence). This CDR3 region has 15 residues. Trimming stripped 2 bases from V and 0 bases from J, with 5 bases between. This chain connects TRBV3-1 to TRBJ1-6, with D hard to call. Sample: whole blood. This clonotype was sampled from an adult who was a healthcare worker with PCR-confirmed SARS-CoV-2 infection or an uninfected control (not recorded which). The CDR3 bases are TGTGCCAGCAGCCAAAAGAGCTCCTATAATTCACCCCTCCACTTT. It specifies CASSQKSSYNSPLHF.